This paragraph covers one T cell receptor (beta chain) sequence. The data originate from a study of blood T cell repertoires in COVID-19. Looking at the study overall: The study drew acute and convalescent COVID-19 samples from the United States, Italy and Spain. Sample material is recorded as cDNA or gDNA derived from T cells, B-cell-depleted T cells, or PBMCs.

The CDR3 contains 16 residues. Germline CDR1 and CDR2: SGHTS and YDEGEE. V lost 0 bases and J lost 7, with 16 bases in between. Methods used by the authors: Amplification from reference gene primers served as the basis for estimated nucleated cell counts. Only in-frame clones appear in the TCRdb table, and some are missing; sequencing was by immunoSEQ multiplex PCR. The DNA gave D and trimming, while V, J and clone size come from that table. The table lists some 240,000 clones, around 90% of them singletons. This TCR derives from a man aged 55 to 70 who had recovered from COVID-19. The chain recombines TRBV5-8 with TRBJ1-4, with D uncertain. The sample consisted of peripheral blood. CDR3 protein: CASSLGRSFDGEKLFF. The CDR3 DNA sequence: TGTGCCAGCAGCTTGGGACGGAGTTTTGACGGTGAAAAACTGTTTTTT.